The rows below give T cell receptor beta chains drawn from one sample of a study of CD8 T cells in ankylosing spondylitis. TCRdb passed the 5' RACE reads through MiXCR, listing each CDR3 protein once. The sample carries 200,000 or so distinct CDR3 sequences, roughly 13% recorded once. The material sequenced was blood, either unsorted or a sorted T cell fraction (not recorded which). All receptors derive from a female donor with ankylosing spondylitis or in good health (not recorded which). Both conserved end residues are part of each CDR3. A D gene is named only where the DNA matches it firmly. Clone size is not always given. Where it is, it says once, few, many or a class for expanded clones.

clone size	J gene	V gene	D gene	CDR3 protein	CDR3 DNA
many	TRBJ1-1	TRBV5-1	TRBD1	CASSLGQGSYKKNTEAFF	TGCGCCAGCAGCTTGGGACAGGGGAGCTACAAGAAGAACACTGAAGCTTTCTTT
many	TRBJ1-2	TRBV13	NA	CASRRSGRDNYGYTF	TGTGCCAGCCGAAGATCGGGCAGGGACAACTATGGCTACACCTTC
many	TRBJ2-7	TRBV24-1	NA	CATSDLTGLVQYF	TGTGCCACCAGTGATTTGACAGGCCTCGTCCAGTACTTC
NA	TRBJ2-2	TRBV18	TRBD1	CASSPRTGDTGELFF	TGTGCCAGCTCACCACGGACAGGGGATACCGGGGAGCTGTTTTTT
many	TRBJ2-2	TRBV4-3	NA	CASSQDLLNTGELFF	TGCGCCAGCAGCCAAGATCTCTTAAACACCGGGGAGCTGTTTTTT
once	TRBJ2-1	TRBV5-1	NA	CASSLDWARGTGSYNEQFF	TGCGCCAGCAGCTTGGATTGGGCGCGGGGGACAGGCTCCTACAATGAGCAGTTCTTC
NA	TRBJ2-1	TRBV24-1	TRBD1	CATSDLGSGTGGNYNEQFF	TGTGCCACCAGTGATTTAGGTTCCGGGACAGGGGGAAATTACAATGAGCAGTTCTTC
few	TRBJ1-5	TRBV6-1	NA	CASSDLMGGNQPQHF	TGTGCCAGCAGTGATTTGATGGGGGGCAATCAGCCCCAGCATTTT
NA	TRBJ2-3	TRBV7-9	TRBD2	CASTRTQGLADTDTQYF	TGTGCCAGCACCAGAACCCAGGGACTAGCGGATACAGATACGCAGTATTTT
once	TRBJ2-7	TRBV27	TRBD1	CASTQGTGFYGQYF	TGTGCCAGCACCCAAGGGACAGGGTTCTACGGGCAGTACTTC
many	TRBJ2-1	TRBV7-9	NA	CASSMTRGEDEQFF	TGTGCCAGCAGCATGACTAGGGGTGAGGATGAGCAGTTCTTC
many	TRBJ1-2	TRBV5-4	NA	CASSSDGLGGYTF	TGTGCCAGCAGCTCGGACGGTCTGGGCGGCTACACCTTC
NA	TRBJ2-3	TRBV28	TRBD2	CAIISGTSTDTQYF	TGTGCCATCATTAGCGGGACTAGCACAGATACGCAGTATTTT
many	TRBJ2-7	TRBV24-1	NA	CATSGSGPLEQYF	TGTGCCACCAGTGGATCAGGACCCTTGGAGCAGTACTTC
many	TRBJ2-7	TRBV12-3/TRBV12-4	TRBD1	CASSLAPGQGGHEQYF	TGTGCCAGCAGTTTAGCTCCGGGACAGGGGGGGCACGAGCAGTACTTC
many	TRBJ1-3	TRBV5-1	TRBD1	CASSPGGRTGGNTIYF	TGCGCCAGCAGCCCCGGGGGACGGACAGGTGGAAACACCATATATTTT
few	TRBJ2-1	TRBV20-1	TRBD2	CSVLREGHERLIYNEQFF	TGCAGTGTTCTCCGGGAGGGCCACGAACGTCTTATTTACAATGAGCAGTTCTTC
many	TRBJ2-4	TRBV12-3/TRBV12-4	NA	CASSFFLEGAKNIQYF	TGTGCCAGCAGTTTCTTTCTTGAGGGAGCCAAAAACATTCAGTACTTC
NA	TRBJ2-7	TRBV20-1	NA	CSASSQGYGEQYF	TGCAGTGCTAGTAGCCAGGGCTACGGCGAGCAGTACTTC
NA	TRBJ2-5	TRBV5-1	NA	CASSLRTNEETQYF	TGCGCCAGCAGCTTGAGGACAAATGAAGAGACCCAGTACTTC
NA	TRBJ2-1	TRBV4-2	TRBD2	CASSPSSGPFQRGDEQFF	TGTGCCAGCAGCCCGTCTAGCGGGCCATTCCAAAGAGGCGATGAGCAGTTCTTC
many	TRBJ2-2	TRBV3-1	TRBD2	CASNSVAGGPGELFF	TGTGCCAGCAACTCAGTGGCGGGAGGTCCCGGGGAGCTGTTTTTT
many	TRBJ1-1	TRBV27	NA	CASSLGVPLNTEAFF	TGTGCCAGCAGTTTGGGGGTTCCCCTGAACACTGAAGCTTTCTTT
many	TRBJ2-1	TRBV20-1	NA	CSARDLSAYNEQFF	TGCAGTGCTAGAGATTTGAGCGCCTACAATGAGCAGTTCTTC